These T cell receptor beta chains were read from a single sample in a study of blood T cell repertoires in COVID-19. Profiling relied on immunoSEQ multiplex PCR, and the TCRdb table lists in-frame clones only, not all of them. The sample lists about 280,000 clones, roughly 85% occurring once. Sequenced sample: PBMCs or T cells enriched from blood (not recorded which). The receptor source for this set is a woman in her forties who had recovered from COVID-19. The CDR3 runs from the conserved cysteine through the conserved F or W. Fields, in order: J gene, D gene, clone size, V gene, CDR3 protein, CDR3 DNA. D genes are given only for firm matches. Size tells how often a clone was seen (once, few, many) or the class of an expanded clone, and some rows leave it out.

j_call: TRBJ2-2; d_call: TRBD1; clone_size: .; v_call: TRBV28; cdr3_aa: CASSGQGLTGELFF; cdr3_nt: TGTGCCAGCAGTGGACAGGGACTGACCGGGGAGCTGTTTTTT
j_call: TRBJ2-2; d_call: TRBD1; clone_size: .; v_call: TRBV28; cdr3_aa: CASSFLEQGPSPGAGELFF; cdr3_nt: TGTGCCAGCAGTTTTCTAGAACAGGGGCCGAGTCCCGGCGCCGGGGAGCTGTTTTTT
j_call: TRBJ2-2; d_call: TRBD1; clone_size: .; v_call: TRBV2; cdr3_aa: CASRGTARDTGELFF; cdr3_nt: TGTGCCAGCAGGGGGACAGCCCGGGACACCGGGGAGCTGTTTTTT
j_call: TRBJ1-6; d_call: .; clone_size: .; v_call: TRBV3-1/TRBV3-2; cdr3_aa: CASSFAGQNSPLHF; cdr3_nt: TGTGCCAGCAGCTTCGCAGGGCAGAATTCACCCCTCCACTTT
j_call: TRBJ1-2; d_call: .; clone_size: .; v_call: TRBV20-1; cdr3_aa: CSASLGRTVGYTF; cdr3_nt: TGCAGTGCTAGTCTGGGGCGGACGGTGGGCTACACCTTC
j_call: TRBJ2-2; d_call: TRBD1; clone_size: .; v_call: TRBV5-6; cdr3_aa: CASSSTGTGGGYRTGELFF; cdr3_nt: TGTGCCAGCAGTTCTACCGGGACAGGGGGCGGTTATCGTACCGGGGAGCTGTTTTTT
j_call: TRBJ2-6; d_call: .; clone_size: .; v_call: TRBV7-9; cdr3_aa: CASSSTIGSSGANVLTF; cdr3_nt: TGTGCCAGCAGCTCTACGATAGGGAGCTCTGGGGCCAACGTCCTGACTTTC
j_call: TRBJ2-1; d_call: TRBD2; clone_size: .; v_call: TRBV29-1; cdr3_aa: CSVEDPKRGIYNEQFF; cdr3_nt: TGCAGCGTTGAAGACCCTAAGCGGGGGATTTACAATGAGCAGTTCTTC
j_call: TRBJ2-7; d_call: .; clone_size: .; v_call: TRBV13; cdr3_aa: CASSLRFNEQYF; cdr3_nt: TGTGCCAGCAGCTTACGGTTCAACGAGCAGTACTTC
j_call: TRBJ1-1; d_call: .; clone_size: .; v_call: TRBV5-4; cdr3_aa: CASSLDSRTEAFF; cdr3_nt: TGTGCCAGCAGCTTGGACAGCCGCACTGAAGCTTTCTTT
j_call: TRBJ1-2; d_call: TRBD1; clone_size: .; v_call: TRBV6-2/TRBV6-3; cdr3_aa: CASSNDGQVYGYTF; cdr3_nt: TGTGCCAGCAGTAATGACGGACAGGTCTATGGCTACACCTTC
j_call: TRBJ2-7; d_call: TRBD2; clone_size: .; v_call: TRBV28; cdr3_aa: CASSLGLAGGRNF; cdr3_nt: TGTGCCAGCAGTTTGGGACTAGCGGGAGGGCGGAACTTC
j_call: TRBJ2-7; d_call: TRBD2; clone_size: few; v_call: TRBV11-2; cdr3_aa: CASSLVAGGGYEQYF; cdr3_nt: TGTGCCAGCAGCTTAGTAGCGGGAGGGGGGTACGAGCAGTACTTC
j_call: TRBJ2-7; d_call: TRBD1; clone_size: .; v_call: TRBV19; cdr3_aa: CASSPGQFYEQYF; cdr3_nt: TGTGCCAGTAGCCCGGGACAGTTCTACGAGCAGTACTTC
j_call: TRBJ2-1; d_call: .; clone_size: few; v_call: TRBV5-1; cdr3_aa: CASSLSPTLSYNEQFF; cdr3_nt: TGCGCCAGCAGCTTGTCCCCTACCCTCTCCTACAATGAGCAGTTCTTC
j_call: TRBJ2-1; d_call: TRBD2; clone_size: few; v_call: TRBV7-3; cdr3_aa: CASSLMERGEQFF; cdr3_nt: TGTGCCAGCAGCTTAATGGAGCGGGGCGAGCAGTTCTTC
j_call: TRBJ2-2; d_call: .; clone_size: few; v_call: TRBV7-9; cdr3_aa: CASSLVGASTGELFF; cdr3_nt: TGTGCCAGCAGCTTAGTGGGGGCGAGCACCGGGGAGCTGTTTTTT
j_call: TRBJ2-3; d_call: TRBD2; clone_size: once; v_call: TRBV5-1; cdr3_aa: CASSSGRTTDTQYF; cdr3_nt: TGCGCCAGCTCTAGCGGGAGAACGACAGATACGCAGTATTTT
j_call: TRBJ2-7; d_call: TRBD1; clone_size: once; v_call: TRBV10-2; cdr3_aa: CASSESGTGYEQYF; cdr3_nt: TGCGCCAGCAGTGAGTCCGGGACAGGGTACGAGCAGTACTTC
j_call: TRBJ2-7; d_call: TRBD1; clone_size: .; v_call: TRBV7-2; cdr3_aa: CASSPDRGDEQYF; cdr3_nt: TGTGCCAGCAGCCCTGACAGGGGCGACGAGCAGTACTTC